This T cell receptor beta chain derives from a study of CD8+CD57+ T cells in acquired aplastic anemia. Profiling of TCR beta VDJ combinations and CDR3 sequences used genomic DNA as template. TCRdb re-derived calls from the reads in MiXCR, one entry per CDR3 protein. This sample has roughly 130,000 distinct CDR3 sequences; about 46% occur once, and the top ten carry roughly 2.5%. The CDR3 is 15 amino acids. Looked up from germline, CDR1 is ENHRY and CDR2 is SYGVKD. V lost 2 bases to trimming and J lost 2 bases; unmatched junction nucleotides: 1. This clonotype was observed many times. Sequenced input: sorted CD4+, CD8+, or CD8+CD57+ T cells (not recorded which) from PBMCs. This chain uses TRBV10-3 with TRBJ2-7; 12 nucleotides match TRBD2. The clonotype was recovered from a human donor in good health, serving as a control. The CDR3 sequence: CAISEASGGAYEQYF. In DNA, the CDR3 is TGTGCCATCAGTGAGGCTAGCGGGGGGGCCTACGAGCAGTACTTC.